Below are 26 T cell receptor beta chains sequenced from a single sample in a study of T cells expressing NK-cell markers. TCRdb re-called the 5' RACE reads, yielding one record per CDR3 amino acid sequence without DNA. Recorded here are 450,000 to 600,000 distinct CDR3 sequences; the top ten clones represent approximately 4%. Sequences were obtained from blood T cells: a sorted CD56 or NKG2C T cell subset, CD4+ or CD8+ T cells, or bulk PBMC T cells (not recorded which). The receptor source for this set is a man younger than 35 in good health.

The rearrangement links TRBV28 to TRBJ2-3; no DNA is available, so the TRBD2 call from TCRdb remains unchecked. This CDR3 spans 15 amino acids. The germline gives CDR1 MDHEN, CDR2 SYDVKM. The chain's CDR3 is CASSPAGVMGDTQYF.

The gene calls are TRBV14 and TRBJ2-1; the D gene TCRdb calls, TRBD2, cannot be checked with no DNA. Germline-derived CDR1 and CDR2 are SGHDN and FVKESK. CDR3 length: 19 amino acids. The CDR3 loop is CASSQDHPAGGPSYNEQFF.

The chain links TRBV5-1 to TRBJ2-1; no DNA is available, so the TRBD2 call from TCRdb remains unchecked. The CDR3 length is 16 residues. Germline lookup yields CDR1 SGHRS and CDR2 YFSETQ. CDR3 amino acids: CASSLWAQRSYNEQFF. The full variable domain, in which reference TRBV5-1 and TRBJ2-1 provide the parts outside the CDR3, is KAGVTQTPRYLIKTRGQQVTLSCSPISGHRSVSWYQQTPGQGLQFLFEYFSETQRNKGNFPGRFSGRQFSNSRSEMNVSTLELGDSALYLCASSLWAQRSYNEQFFGPGTRLTVL.

The chain joins TRBV29-1 to TRBJ2-5; no DNA is available, so the TRBD1 call from TCRdb remains unchecked. Germline V gene data show CDR1 as SQVTM and CDR2 as ANQGSEA. The CDR3 has 15 amino acids. CDR3 residues: CSVEGLQGQQETQYF.

V and J are TRBV5-1 and TRBJ2-1; TCRdb outputs TRBD2, but without DNA this stays unchecked. Germline CDR1 is SGHRS and CDR2 is YFSETQ. The CDR3 is made up of 14 amino acids. CDR3: CASSSGTSGLEQFF.

The gene calls are TRBV29-1 and TRBJ2-3; TCRdb's D call, TRBD2, is unchecked because there is no DNA. CDR1 and CDR2 from the germline V gene are SQVTM and ANQGSEA. This CDR3 region has 13 residues. Here the CDR3 reads CSVASRATDTQYF.

The V gene is TRBV6-5, the J gene TRBJ2-7. The CDR3 loop spans 14 amino acids. Per germline, CDR1 MNHEY and CDR2 SVGAGI. The CDR3 protein is CASRWGFKAYEQYF.

The genes are TRBV6-4 and TRBJ2-3; TCRdb designates TRBD2, a call that cannot be tested without DNA. The CDR3 consists of 15 residues. Germline V gene sequence: CDR1 MRHNA, CDR2 SNTAGT. The CDR3 spells CASSDEREGTDTQYF.

CDR3 sequence: CASSQLAESSYNEQFF. The rearrangement links TRBV3-1 to TRBJ2-1; the TRBD2 assignment by TCRdb is unverifiable without DNA. The CDR3 runs to 16 residues. CDR1 is LGHDT and CDR2 is YNNKEL in the germline V gene (reference sequence).

This chain connects TRBV6-6 to TRBJ2-3; the TRBD1 assignment by TCRdb is unverifiable without DNA. CDR1 and CDR2 (germline): MNHNY, SVGAGI (reference sequence). This CDR3 region has 13 residues. The CDR3 sequence: CASSGTQTDTQYF.

CDR3 amino acids: CASSFNGQMGTDTQYF. The rearrangement uses TRBV7-9 and TRBJ2-3. CDR3 length: 16 residues. Looked up from germline, CDR1 is SEHNR and CDR2 is FQNEAQ (reference sequence).

The genes are TRBV5-1 and TRBJ1-2; TCRdb's D gene call, TRBD1, goes unchecked for lack of DNA. The CDR3 loop spans 13 amino acids. CDR1 SGHRS and CDR2 YFSETQ come from the germline V gene. The CDR3 region is CASSPDRGYGYTF.

This rearrangement joins TRBV28 to TRBJ2-7; no DNA is available, so the TRBD1 call from TCRdb remains unchecked. This CDR3 has 12 amino acids. From germline, CDR1 is MDHEN and CDR2 SYDVKM. CDR3 sequence: CASKVWGYEQYF.

The rearrangement links TRBV12-3 or TRBV12-4 to TRBJ1-2. The CDR3 has 14 residues. CDR3 region: CASSLGSVNYGYTF.

V is TRBV5-1 and J is TRBJ2-1; TCRdb's assignment of TRBD2 cannot be checked, as there is no DNA. The CDR3 loop spans 17 amino acids. From germline, CDR1 is SGHRS and CDR2 YFSETQ. CDR3 sequence reads: CASVAASGSILANEQFF.

The gene calls are TRBV20-1 and TRBJ2-3. The CDR3 runs 15 residues. Looked up from germline, CDR1 is DFQATT and CDR2 is SNEGSKA (reference sequence). CDR3 sequence reads: CSARDTSLGTDTQYF.

V is TRBV20-1 and J is TRBJ2-1; TCRdb calls TRBD2, which cannot be checked without DNA. From germline, CDR1 is DFQATT and CDR2 SNEGSKA (reference sequence). The CDR3 sequence is 16 residues long. This CDR3 reads CSARDQELVGYNEQFF.

This rearrangement joins TRBV4-2 to TRBJ2-7; lacking DNA, the TRBD1 call made by TCRdb goes unchecked. The CDR3 contains 16 residues. CDR1 is LGHNA and CDR2 is YNFKEQ in the germline V gene. CDR3 residues: CASSQPGAGPDYEQYF.

The chain combines TRBV4-2 with TRBJ1-2; the TCRdb call, TRBD1, lacks DNA for checking. The germline V gene has CDR1 LGHNA and CDR2 YNFKEQ. The CDR3 is 13 amino acids. The CDR3 reads CASSPDRGGGYTF.

The rearrangement joins TRBV4-1 to TRBJ2-5; TCRdb calls TRBD1, which cannot be checked without DNA. The CDR3 has 17 amino acids. Germline CDR1 reads MGHRA; CDR2 reads YSYEKL. The CDR3 reads CASSQVGRERGPETQYF.

This chain joins TRBV12-3 or TRBV12-4 and TRBJ1-6; with no DNA, the TCRdb D assignment of TRBD1 cannot be verified. This CDR3 has 14 residues. CDR3 residues: CASSRDRESSPLHF.

The chain couples TRBV14 to TRBJ2-5; TCRdb returns TRBD1, unconfirmable since there is no DNA. Germline CDR1 is SGHDN and CDR2 is FVKESK. The CDR3 is made up of 14 amino acids. CDR3: CASSRRQGGETQYF.

The V call is TRBV10-2, the J call TRBJ2-3. Per the germline V gene, CDR1 is WSHSY and CDR2 is SAAADI. The CDR3 spans 14 residues. The CDR3 is CASSEVSVGDTQYF.

The chain combines TRBV12-3 or TRBV12-4 with TRBJ1-5. The CDR3 is made up of 15 amino acids. CDR3 loop: CASSFAGNGNQPQHF.

V gene TRBV7-2 combines with J gene TRBJ2-5. The CDR3 covers 12 residues. Germline lookup yields CDR1 SGHTA and CDR2 FQGNSA. The CDR3 sequence is CASSLIAAAQYF. The variable domain in full, with the rest retrieved from reference TRBV7-2 and TRBJ2-5, is GAGVSQSPSNKVTEKGKDVELRCDPISGHTALYWYRQSLGQGLEFLIYFQGNSAPDKSGLPSDRFSAERTGGSVSTLTIQRTQQEDSAVYLCASSLIAAAQYFGPGTRLLVL.

The CDR3 reads CSVRSYDTQYF. J is TRBJ2-3 and V is TRBV29-1. Germline V gene data show CDR1 as SQVTM and CDR2 as ANQGSEA. The CDR3 totals 11 residues.